Each of the 8 T cell receptor beta chains below was sequenced from the same sample in a study of T cell responses to AZD1222 COVID-19 vaccine (dated by TCRdb to about 2021). The library relied on the immunoSEQ multiplex PCR assay. TCRdb re-hosts the immuneACCESS table, in-frame sequences only. Its copies lack some clones; in the studies checked, an unresolved V gene accounts for under half of them, and the cause for the rest is not known. The sample table contains about 120,000 clones; only one count was recorded for approximately 84% of them. Around 24% of the sample rests with the top ten. The time point label, read with the paper, signifies: baseline before first vaccination. Here the sequenced sample was peripheral blood, taken on day 0 of AZD1222 vaccination. These receptors originate from an adult in good health.

The chain links TRBV19 to TRBJ2-7; D unclear. V was pared by 0 bases and J by 5 bases, with 11 bases between. The CDR3 spans 14 residues. In germline, CDR1 is LNHDA, CDR2 SQIVND (reference sequence). Here the CDR3 reads CASSIEASIHEQYF. In DNA form, the CDR3 reads TGTGCCAGTAGTATAGAAGCTAGTATCCACGAGCAGTACTTC.

The gene calls are TRBV21-1 and TRBJ2-3; TRBD1 reflects the table's D call only, with no check against the DNA. TRBV21-1 is described as a pseudogene. The CDR3 covers 17 residues. CDR3 coding DNA: TGTGCCAGCAGCAAAGCTCCGGGACAGGGTATAACAGATACGCAGTATTTT. Encoded protein: CASSKAPGQGITDTQYF.

The chain links TRBV6-5 to TRBJ2-5; D uncertain. Germline assignment: CDR1 MNHEY and CDR2 SVGAGI. This CDR3 spans 16 amino acids. The V gene lost 1 base and the J gene lost 5 bases, with 17 bases spanning the gap. The CDR3 nucleotides read TGTGCCAGCAGTTACTTCGGTACCCGGACCGGGGAGACCCAGTACTTC. Protein product: CASSYFGTRTGETQYF.

This clone was found a few times. The chain carries TRBV10-1 and TRBJ1-2; the match to TRBD1 covers 8 bases. The CDR3 consists of 14 residues. Germline CDR1 and CDR2: WNHNN and SYGVQD (reference sequence). The V segment lost 6 bases and the J segment 5 bases; nucleotides outside the gene matches: 8. The DNA of the CDR3 is TGCGCCAGCAGCCAGGGACAGGATGGTTATGGCTACACCTTC. Amino acid sequence: CASSQGQDGYGYTF.

The chain recombines TRBV7-2 with TRBJ1-2, with TRBD1 as a possible D gene (5 bases). The CDR3 totals 14 residues. V lost 6 bases, J lost 4 bases, and 15 bases lay in between. CDR1 and CDR2 from the germline V gene are SGHTA and FQGNSA. DNA for the CDR3: TGTGCCAGCAGTCAAAATCAGGGCGGCTATGGCTACACCTTC. This translates into CASSQNQGGYGYTF.

The rearrangement links TRBV7-2 to TRBJ1-2; 8 nucleotides agree with TRBD1. The CDR3 has 14 residues. The germline CDR1 and CDR2 sequences are SGHTA and FQGNSA. V lost 4 bases to trimming and J lost 4 bases; unmatched junction nucleotides: 5. Here the CDR3 DNA reads TGTGCCAGCAGCTCGACAGGGGATGCCTATGGCTACACCTTC. The encoded protein is CASSSTGDAYGYTF.

This chain joins TRBV11-3 and TRBJ2-4; 8 nucleotides line up with TRBD1. The ends lost 5 bases at V and 9 bases at J; junction bases unmatched: 9. This CDR3 region has 14 residues. In germline, CDR1 is SGHNT, CDR2 YENEEA. CDR3 bases: TGTGCCAGCAGCCAAGGGGCACAGGGGGGCATTCAGTACTTC. This translates into CASSQGAQGGIQYF.

The chain uses TRBV5-1 and TRBJ1-6; 7 bases align to TRBD1. V was pared by 0 bases and J by 10 bases, with 7 bases of the junction left unmatched. CDR1 and CDR2 (germline): SGHRS, YFSETQ. The CDR3 sequence is 15 residues long. The CDR3 spells CASSLDTGAGSPLHF. The CDR3 bases are TGCGCCAGCAGCTTGGATACAGGGGCGGGCTCACCCCTCCACTTT. Full variable domain (remainder filled in from reference TRBV5-1 and TRBJ1-6): KAGVTQTPRYLIKTRGQQVTLSCSPISGHRSVSWYQQTPGQGLQFLFEYFSETQRNKGNFPGRFSGRQFSNSRSEMNVSTLELGDSALYLCASSLDTGAGSPLHFGNGTRLTVT.